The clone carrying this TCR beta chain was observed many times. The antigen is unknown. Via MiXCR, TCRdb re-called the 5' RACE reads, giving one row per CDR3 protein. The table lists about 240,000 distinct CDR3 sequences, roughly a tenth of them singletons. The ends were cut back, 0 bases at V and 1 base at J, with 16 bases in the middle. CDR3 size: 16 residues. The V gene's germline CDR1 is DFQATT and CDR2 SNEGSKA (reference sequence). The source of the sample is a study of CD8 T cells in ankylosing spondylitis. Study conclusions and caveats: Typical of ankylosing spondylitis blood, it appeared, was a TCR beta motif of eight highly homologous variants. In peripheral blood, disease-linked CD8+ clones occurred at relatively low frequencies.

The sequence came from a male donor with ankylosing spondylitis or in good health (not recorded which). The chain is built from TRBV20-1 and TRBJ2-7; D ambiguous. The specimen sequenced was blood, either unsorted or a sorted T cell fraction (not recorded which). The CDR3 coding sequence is TGCAGTGCTAGAGATTATAAGGGCGTACCTTCCTACGAGCAGTACTTC. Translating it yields CSARDYKGVPSYEQYF.